This TCR beta chain was sequenced in a study of T-cell reconstitution after alpha-beta-depleted transplantation in children (dated by TCRdb to about 2016). Regarding the complete study: The study quantitatively tracked T-cell immune reconstitution after TCRalphabeta/CD19-depleted allogeneic hematopoietic cell transplantation in children using TCR repertoire profiling. The paper as a whole reports these results and caveats: In some patients, the high TCRbeta diversity seen at day 60 was put down to recipient T cells and intrathymic progenitors that had survived conditioning. Apparently early alphabetaT-cell count recovery about two months after transplant reportedly relied on only several hundred rapidly expanded clones derived from non-depleted graft cells. Over the following months the frequencies of hyperexpanded clones went down, and after one year T-cell counts and TCRbeta diversity were mostly credited to newly produced T cells.

This sample's treatment or condition label indicates: allogeneic hematopoietic cell transplantation with graft depleted of TCRalphabeta T cells and CD19 B cells. TCRalphabeta/CD19-depleted allogeneic hematopoietic cell grafts were given to the transplant recipients, all of whom were children. Receptors were amplified or captured by PCR. Instrument on record: Illumina HiSeq 2500. Molecular barcoding was employed in the preparation of TCR libraries, with unique molecular identifiers being used to normalize TCRbeta repertoire quantification. The public reads were reanalyzed by TCRdb: fastp trimming at Q25, MiXCR alignment, in-frame beta chains only. Rows with a matching CDR3 protein are joined into one entry that keeps the most common DNA and genes. The sample contains 600,000 to 800,000 distinct CDR3 sequences, about an eighth of them found a single time. Jointly, the top ten make up 0.79% of the sample.

Measured from the cysteine to the phenylalanine, the CDR3 is 15 residues long. Only the CDR3 part of the read is kept: 45 bases, read in frame from the first base. To note about this clonotype: Its antigen target is currently unknown. Base qualities are not at hand, and no much larger clone is one base apart.

The sequence came from a girl aged 2 to 10 with congenital amegakaryocytic thrombocytopenia, due to receive a stem cell transplant. The chain employs TRBV21-1 and TRBJ2-7. TRBV21-1 is a recognized pseudogene. Sequencing was performed on PBMCs, taken before TCRalphabeta/CD19-depleted stem cell transplant. The CDR3 here reads CASSNPAGDSYEQYF. At the DNA level, the sequence is TGTGCCAGCAGCAATCCGGCAGGGGACTCCTACGAGCAGTACTTC.